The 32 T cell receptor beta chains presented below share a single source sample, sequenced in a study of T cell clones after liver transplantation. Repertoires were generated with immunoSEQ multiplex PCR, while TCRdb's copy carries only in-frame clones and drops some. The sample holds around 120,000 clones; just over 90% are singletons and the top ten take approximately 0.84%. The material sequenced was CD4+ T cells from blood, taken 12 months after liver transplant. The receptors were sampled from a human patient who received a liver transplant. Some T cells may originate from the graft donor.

The CDR3 DNA reads TGTGCCAGCTCATCTAGGACAGGGAGAGCGAAAGAGCAGTACTTC. Translating gives CASSSRTGRAKEQYF. This chain connects TRBV18 to TRBJ2-7; the match to TRBD1 covers 8 bases. CDR1 is KGHSH and CDR2 is LQKENI in the germline V gene. The ends lost 5 bases at V and 7 bases at J; junction bases unmatched: 13. The CDR3 is 15 residues long.

The CDR3 coding sequence is TGTGCCAGCAGTGAAATGGATAACTATGGCTACACCTTC. It encodes CASSEMDNYGYTF. This chain uses TRBV6-1 with TRBJ1-2; unclear D gene. The CDR3 sequence is 13 residues long. V was cut by 2 bases and J by 1 base, with 5 bases left in between. The V gene's germline CDR1 is MNHNS and CDR2 SASEGT.

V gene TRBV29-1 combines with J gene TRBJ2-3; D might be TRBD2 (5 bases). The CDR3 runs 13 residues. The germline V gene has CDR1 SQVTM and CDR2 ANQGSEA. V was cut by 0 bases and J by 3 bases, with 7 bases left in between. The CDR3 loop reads CSVEEGGTDTQYF. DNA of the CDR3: TGCAGCGTTGAAGAGGGCGGGACAGATACGCAGTATTTT.

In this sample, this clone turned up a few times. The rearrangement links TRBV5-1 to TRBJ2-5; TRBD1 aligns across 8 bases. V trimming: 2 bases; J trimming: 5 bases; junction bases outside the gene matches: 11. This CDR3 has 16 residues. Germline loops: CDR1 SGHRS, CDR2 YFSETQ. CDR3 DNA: TGCGCCAGCAGCTTCCAAGGCGCAGGGGGCGAGGAGACCCAGTACTTC. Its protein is CASSFQGAGGEETQYF.

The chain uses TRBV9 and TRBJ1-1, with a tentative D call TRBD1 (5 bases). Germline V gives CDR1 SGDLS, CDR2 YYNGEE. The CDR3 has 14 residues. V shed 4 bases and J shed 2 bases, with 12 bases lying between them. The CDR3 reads CASSPQGRNTEAFF. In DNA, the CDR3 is TGTGCCAGCAGCCCCCAGGGTCGTAACACTGAAGCTTTCTTT.

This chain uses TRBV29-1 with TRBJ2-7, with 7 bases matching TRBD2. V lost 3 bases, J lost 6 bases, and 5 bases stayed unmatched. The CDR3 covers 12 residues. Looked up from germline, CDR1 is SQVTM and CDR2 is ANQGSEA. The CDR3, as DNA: TGCAGCGTTGATTGGGGGGGGTCCGAGCAGTACTTC. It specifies CSVDWGGSEQYF.

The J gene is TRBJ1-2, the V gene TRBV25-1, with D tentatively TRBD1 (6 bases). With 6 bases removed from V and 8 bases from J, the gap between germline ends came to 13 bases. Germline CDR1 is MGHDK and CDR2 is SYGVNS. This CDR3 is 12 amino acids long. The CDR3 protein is CASRTGGGGYTF. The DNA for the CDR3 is TGTGCCAGCAGAACTGGGGGGGGCGGCTACACCTTC.

CDR3 amino acids: CSVGVTGMTYNEQFF. In DNA form, the CDR3 reads TGCAGCGTGGGGGTGACAGGGATGACCTACAATGAGCAGTTCTTC. The V gene is TRBV29-1, the J gene TRBJ2-1; 7 positions agree with TRBD1. Per the germline V gene, CDR1 is SQVTM and CDR2 is ANQGSEA. Unmatched junction bases numbered 10, after V lost 6 bases and J lost 2 bases. The CDR3 covers 15 residues.

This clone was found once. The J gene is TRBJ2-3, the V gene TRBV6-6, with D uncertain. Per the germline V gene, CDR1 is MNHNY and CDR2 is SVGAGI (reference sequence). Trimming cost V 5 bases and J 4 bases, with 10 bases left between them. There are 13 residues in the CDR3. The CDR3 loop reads CASSPTLPDTQYF. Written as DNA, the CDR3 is TGTGCCAGCAGTCCCACCCTTCCAGATACGCAGTATTTT.

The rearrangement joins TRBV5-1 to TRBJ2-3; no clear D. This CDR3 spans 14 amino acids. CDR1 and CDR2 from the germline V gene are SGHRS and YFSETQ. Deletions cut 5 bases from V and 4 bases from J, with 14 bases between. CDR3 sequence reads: CASSVDSGADTQYF. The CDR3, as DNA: TGCGCCAGCAGTGTAGACTCTGGGGCAGATACGCAGTATTTT.

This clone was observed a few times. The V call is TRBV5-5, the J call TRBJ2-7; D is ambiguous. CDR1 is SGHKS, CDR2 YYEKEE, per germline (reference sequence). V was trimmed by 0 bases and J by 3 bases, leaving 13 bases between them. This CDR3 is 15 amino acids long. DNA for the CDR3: TGTGCCAGCAGCTTGGCCCCCGAAGGGAACTACGAGCAGTACTTC. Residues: CASSLAPEGNYEQYF. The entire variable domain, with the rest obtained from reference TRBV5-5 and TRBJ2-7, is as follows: DAGVTQSPTHLIKTRGQQVTLRCSPISGHKSVSWYQQVLGQGPQFIFQYYEKEERGRGNFPDRFSARQFPNYSSELNVNALLLGDSALYLCASSLAPEGNYEQYFGPGTRLTVT.

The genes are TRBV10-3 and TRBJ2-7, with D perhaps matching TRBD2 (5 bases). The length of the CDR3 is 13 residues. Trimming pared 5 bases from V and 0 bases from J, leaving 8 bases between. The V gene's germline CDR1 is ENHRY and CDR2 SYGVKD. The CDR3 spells CAISKADSYEQYF. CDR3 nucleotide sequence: TGTGCCATCAGTAAAGCGGACTCCTACGAGCAGTACTTC.

Here the CDR3 reads CASSQGQYYGYTF. In nucleotides, the CDR3 is TGCGCCAGCAGCCAAGGGCAATACTATGGCTACACCTTC. This chain uses TRBV4-3 with TRBJ1-2, with D unclear. Germline values: CDR1 LGHNA, CDR2 YSLEER. This CDR3 region has 13 residues. The V and J ends lost 1 base and 3 bases respectively, with 6 bases between them.

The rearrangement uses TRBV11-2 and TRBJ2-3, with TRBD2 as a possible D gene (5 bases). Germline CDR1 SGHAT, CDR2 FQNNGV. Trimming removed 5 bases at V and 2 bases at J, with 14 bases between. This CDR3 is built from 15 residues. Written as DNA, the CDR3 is TGTGCCAGCAGCCCAAACGGACTGTACACAGATACGCAGTATTTT. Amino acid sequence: CASSPNGLYTDTQYF.

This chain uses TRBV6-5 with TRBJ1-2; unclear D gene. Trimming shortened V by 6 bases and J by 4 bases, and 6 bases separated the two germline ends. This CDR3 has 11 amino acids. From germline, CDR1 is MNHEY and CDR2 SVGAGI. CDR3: CASRNVYGYTF. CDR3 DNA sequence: TGTGCCAGCAGAAACGTCTATGGCTACACCTTC.

CDR3 coding DNA: TGTGCCAGCAGTTACTCGAGGGTGCGGGGCTATGGCTACACCTTC. Its protein product is CASSYSRVRGYGYTF. V usage is TRBV6-5 and J usage is TRBJ1-2; the D is unclear. The germline V gene has CDR1 MNHEY and CDR2 SVGAGI. V lost 0 bases and J 4 bases, leaving 12 bases between the germline ends. The CDR3 runs 15 residues.

The CDR3 nucleotides are TGTGCAAGTCGCTTAATCACGGCGGGAGAAGTGGACGGGGAGCTGTTTTTT. Translation: CASRLITAGEVDGELFF. The chain links TRBV12-2 to TRBJ2-2; the D call TRBD2 from the table was never checked on the DNA. TRBV12-2 is an annotated pseudogene. The CDR3 covers 17 residues.

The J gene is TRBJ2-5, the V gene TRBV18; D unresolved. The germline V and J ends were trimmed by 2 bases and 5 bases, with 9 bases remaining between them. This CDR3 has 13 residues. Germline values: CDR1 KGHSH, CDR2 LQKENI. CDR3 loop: CASSPGSWETQYF. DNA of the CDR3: TGTGCCAGCTCACCAGGCTCATGGGAGACCCAGTACTTC.

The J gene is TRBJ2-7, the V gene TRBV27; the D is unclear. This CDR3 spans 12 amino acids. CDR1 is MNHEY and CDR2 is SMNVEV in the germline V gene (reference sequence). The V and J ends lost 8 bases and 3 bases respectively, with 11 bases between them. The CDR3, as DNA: TGTGCCAGCGGAGACGGCTACTACGAGCAGTACTTC. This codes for CASGDGYYEQYF.

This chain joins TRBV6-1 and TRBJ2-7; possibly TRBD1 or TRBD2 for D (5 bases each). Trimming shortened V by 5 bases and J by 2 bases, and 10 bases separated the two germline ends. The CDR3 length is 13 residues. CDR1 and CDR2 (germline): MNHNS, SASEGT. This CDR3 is CASSRDPAYEQYF. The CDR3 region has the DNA TGTGCCAGCAGTCGGGACCCTGCCTACGAGCAGTACTTC.

The CDR3 nucleotides are TGTGCCATCAGTGAAAGCGGCGTGGGCACAGATACGCAGTATTTT. Translating it yields CAISESGVGTDTQYF. The J gene is TRBJ2-3, the V gene TRBV10-3, with TRBD2 as a possible D gene (5 bases). Germline V gene lookup returns CDR1 ENHRY and CDR2 SYGVKD. With 3 bases removed from V and 1 base from J, the gap between germline ends came to 11 bases. The CDR3 spans 15 residues.

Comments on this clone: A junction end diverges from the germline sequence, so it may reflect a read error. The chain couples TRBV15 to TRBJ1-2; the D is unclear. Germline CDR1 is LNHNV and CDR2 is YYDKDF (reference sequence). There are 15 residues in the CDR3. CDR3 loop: CATSGERTGNYGYTF. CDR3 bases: TGTGCCACCAGCGGAGAACGGACGGGGAACTATGGCTACACCTTC.

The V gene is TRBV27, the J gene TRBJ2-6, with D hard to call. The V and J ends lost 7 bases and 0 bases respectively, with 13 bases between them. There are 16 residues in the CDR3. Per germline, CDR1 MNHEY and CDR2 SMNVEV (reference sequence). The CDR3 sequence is CASIGLRSSGANVLTF. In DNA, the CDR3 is TGTGCCAGCATCGGATTGCGGAGCTCTGGGGCCAACGTCCTGACTTTC.

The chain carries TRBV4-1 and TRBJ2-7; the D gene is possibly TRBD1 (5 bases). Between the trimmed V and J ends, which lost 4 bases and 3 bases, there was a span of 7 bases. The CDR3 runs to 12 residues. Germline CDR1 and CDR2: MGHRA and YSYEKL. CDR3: CASSPDSYEQYF. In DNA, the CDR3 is TGCGCCAGCAGCCCAGACAGCTACGAGCAGTACTTC.

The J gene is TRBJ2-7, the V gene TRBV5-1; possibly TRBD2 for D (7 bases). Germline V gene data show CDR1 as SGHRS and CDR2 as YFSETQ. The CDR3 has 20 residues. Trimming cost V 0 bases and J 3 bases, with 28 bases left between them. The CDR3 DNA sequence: TGCGCCAGCAGCTTGGCCCTGGTCGGGGGGCAGACTAGCAGACACTACGAGCAGTACTTC. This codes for CASSLALVGGQTSRHYEQYF.

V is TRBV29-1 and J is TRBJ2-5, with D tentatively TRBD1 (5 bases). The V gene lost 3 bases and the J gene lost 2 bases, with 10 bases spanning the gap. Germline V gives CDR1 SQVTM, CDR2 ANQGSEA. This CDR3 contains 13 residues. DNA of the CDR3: TGCAGCGTTGAGGACACCCTTCAAGAGACCCAGTACTTC. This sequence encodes CSVEDTLQETQYF. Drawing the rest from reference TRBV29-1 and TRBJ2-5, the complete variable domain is SAVISQKPSRDICQRGTSLTIQCQVDSQVTMMFWYRQQPGQSLTLIATANQGSEATYESGFVIDKFPISRPNLTFSTLTVSNMSPEDSSIYLCSVEDTLQETQYFGPGTRLLVL.

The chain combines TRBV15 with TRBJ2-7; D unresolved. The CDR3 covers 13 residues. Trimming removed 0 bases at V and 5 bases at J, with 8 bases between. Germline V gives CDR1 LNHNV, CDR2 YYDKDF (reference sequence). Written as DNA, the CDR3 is TGTGCCACCAGCAGAGATAGGTACCACGAGCAGTACTTC. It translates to CATSRDRYHEQYF.

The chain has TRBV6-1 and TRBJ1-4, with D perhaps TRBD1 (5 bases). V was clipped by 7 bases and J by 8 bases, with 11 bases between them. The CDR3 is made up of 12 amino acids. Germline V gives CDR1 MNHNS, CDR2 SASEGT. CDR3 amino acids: CASNTEGEKLFF. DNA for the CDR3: TGTGCCAGCAATACTGAGGGGGAAAAACTGTTTTTT.

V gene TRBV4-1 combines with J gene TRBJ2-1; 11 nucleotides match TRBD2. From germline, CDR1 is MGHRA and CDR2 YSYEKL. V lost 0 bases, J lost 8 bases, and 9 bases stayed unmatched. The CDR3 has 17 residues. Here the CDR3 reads CASSQDLSGRARDEQFF. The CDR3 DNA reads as TGCGCCAGCAGCCAAGACCTTAGCGGGAGGGCCCGAGATGAGCAGTTCTTC.

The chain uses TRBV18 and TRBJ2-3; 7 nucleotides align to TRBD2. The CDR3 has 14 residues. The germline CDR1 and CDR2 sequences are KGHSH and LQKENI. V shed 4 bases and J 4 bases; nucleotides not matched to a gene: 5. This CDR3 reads CASSLSGPSDTQYF. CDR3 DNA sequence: TGTGCCAGCTCACTTAGCGGGCCATCAGATACGCAGTATTTT.

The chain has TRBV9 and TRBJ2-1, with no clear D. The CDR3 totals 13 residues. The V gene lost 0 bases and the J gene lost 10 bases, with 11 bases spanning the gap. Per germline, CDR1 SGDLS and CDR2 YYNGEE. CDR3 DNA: TGTGCCAGCAGCGTAGCCGGACGCGAGGAGCAGTTCTTC. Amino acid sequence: CASSVAGREEQFF.

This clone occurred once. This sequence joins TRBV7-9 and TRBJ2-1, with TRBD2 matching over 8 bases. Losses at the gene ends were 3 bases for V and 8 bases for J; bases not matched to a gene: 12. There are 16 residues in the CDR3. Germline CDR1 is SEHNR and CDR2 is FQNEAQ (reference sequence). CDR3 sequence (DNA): TGTGCCAGCAGCTTGGGGTCCAGCGGGAGTTTGGATGAGCAGTTCTTC. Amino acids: CASSLGSSGSLDEQFF. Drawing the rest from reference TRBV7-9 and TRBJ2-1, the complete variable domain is DTGVSQNPRHKITKRGQNVTFRCDPISEHNRLYWYRQTLGQGPEFLTYFQNEAQLEKSRLLSDRFSAERPKGSFSTLEIQRTEQGDSAMYLCASSLGSSGSLDEQFFGPGTRLTVL.